This TCR beta chain was captured by sequencing in a study of T cells expressing NK-cell markers (dated by TCRdb to the early 2020s). Context from the whole study: In sorted CD3+CD56+NKG2C+, CD3+CD56+NKG2C- and CD3+CD56-NKG2C+ T-cell subsets from about 8 donors, TCR beta-chain repertoires were profiled. Sequencing of the libraries produced 2 x 150 bp reads on Illumina HiSeq 2000/2500, MiSeq or NextSeq. All eight donors whose samples were sequenced were randomly selected healthy volunteers, three of them men and five women. Of the eight sequenced donors, seven were found to be HCMV-seropositive and one was found to be HCMV-seronegative.

The investigation overall reported the following: Whether the expanded NKG2C-expressing T cell clones were specific for HCMV antigens was left unclear. Those dominant clonotypes were again the most abundant among CD3+CD56-NKG2C+ cells in several donors, at about 28.3-65%. For 6 or 7 donors, the dominant CD3+CD56+NKG2C+ clonotypes were among the top 10 CD8+ clonotypes and accounted for about 1.0-7.5% of CD8+ T cells.

Sequencing used an Illumina HiSeq 2000. 5'RACE template switching, by which a universal primer site and unique molecular identifiers were added, was used to make TCR beta cDNA libraries. cDNA synthesis was primed from the TCR beta constant segment and was followed by two successive PCR amplification steps. Concerning the study's data processing: MIGEC handled demultiplexing of the reads and grouping by UMI, while MiTCR was used to assemble and quantify clonotypes. Only TCR cDNA sequences supported by at least two reads were kept to exclude erroneous sequences. The tcR package was used for downstream repertoire analysis, and clonotypes were matched across fractions by CDR3 nucleotide sequence plus V segment. VDJmatch was used to annotate antigen specificity against VDJdb, with one amino acid substitution allowed in CDR3. TCRdb reprocessed the reads and lists each CDR3 protein sequence as a single entry, with no DNA. None of the V and J calls come from the authors' own analysis; TCRdb made them. The sample's table covers 550,000 to 600,000 distinct CDR3 sequences. Clones ranked in the top ten supply roughly 3.6% of the sample.

In the case of this clonotype: No antigen is known for it.

To determine HCMV serostatus, a commercial ELISA kit was used to detect HCMV-specific IgG in serum. Ficoll density gradient centrifugation was used to isolate peripheral blood mononuclear cells from blood. The sequence came from a man aged 18 to 30 in good health. Donor details come from another sample of the same person, matched by shared clones. Sequenced material: blood T cells: a sorted CD56 or NKG2C T cell subset, CD4+ or CD8+ T cells, or bulk PBMC T cells (not recorded which).

The CDR3 has the sequence CASSTTSASYEQYF. The chain joins TRBV27 to TRBJ2-7; the D call from TCRdb, TRBD2, cannot be confirmed without DNA. Per the germline V gene (reference sequence), MNHEY is the CDR1 and SMNVEV is the CDR2. The CDR3 contains 14 residues, cysteine and phenylalanine counted. DNA is not on record.